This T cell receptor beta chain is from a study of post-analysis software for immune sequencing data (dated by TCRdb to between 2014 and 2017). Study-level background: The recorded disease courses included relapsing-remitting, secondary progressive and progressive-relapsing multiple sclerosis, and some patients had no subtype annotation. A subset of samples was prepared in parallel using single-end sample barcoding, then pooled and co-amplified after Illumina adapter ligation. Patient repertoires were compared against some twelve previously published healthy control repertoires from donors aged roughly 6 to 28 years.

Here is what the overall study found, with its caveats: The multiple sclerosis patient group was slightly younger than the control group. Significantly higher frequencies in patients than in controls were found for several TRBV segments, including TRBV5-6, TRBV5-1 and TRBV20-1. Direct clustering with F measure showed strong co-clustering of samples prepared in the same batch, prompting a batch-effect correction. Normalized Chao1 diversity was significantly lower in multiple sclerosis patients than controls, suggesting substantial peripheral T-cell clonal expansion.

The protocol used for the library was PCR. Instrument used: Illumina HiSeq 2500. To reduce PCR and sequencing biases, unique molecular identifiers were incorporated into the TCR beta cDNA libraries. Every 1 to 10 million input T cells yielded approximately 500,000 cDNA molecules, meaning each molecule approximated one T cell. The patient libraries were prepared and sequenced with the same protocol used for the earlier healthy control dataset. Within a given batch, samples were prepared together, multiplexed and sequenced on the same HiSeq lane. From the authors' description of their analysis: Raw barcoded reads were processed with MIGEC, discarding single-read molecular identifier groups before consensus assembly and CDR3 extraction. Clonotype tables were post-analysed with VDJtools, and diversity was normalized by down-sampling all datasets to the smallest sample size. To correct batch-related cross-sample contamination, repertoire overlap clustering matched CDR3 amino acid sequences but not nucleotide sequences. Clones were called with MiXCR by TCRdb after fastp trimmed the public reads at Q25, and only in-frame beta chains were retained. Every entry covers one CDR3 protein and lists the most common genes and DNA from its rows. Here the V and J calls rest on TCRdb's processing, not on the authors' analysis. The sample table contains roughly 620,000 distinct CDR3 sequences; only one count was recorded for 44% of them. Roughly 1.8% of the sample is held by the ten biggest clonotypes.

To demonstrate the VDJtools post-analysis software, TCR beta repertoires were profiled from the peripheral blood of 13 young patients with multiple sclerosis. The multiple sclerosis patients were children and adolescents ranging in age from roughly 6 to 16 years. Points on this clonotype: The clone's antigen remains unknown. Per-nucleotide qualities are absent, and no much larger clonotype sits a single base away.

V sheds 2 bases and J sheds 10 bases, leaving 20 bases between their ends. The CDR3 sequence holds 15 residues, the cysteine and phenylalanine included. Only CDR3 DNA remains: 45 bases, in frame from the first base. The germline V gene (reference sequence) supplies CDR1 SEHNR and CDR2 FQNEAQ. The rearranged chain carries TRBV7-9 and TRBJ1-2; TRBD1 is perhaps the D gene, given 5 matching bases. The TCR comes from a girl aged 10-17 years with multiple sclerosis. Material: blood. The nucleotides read TGTGCCAGCAGCTTACTCTCCCGACAGTTTGTAGACTACACCTTC. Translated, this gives CASSLLSRQFVDYTF.